The 16 T cell receptor beta chains below all came from one sample that was sequenced in a study of cytomegalovirus exposure and HLA in healthy donors. Amplification used 60 Vbeta primers and 13 Jbeta primers. Data came from immunoSEQ multiplex PCR; TCRdb stores just in-frame clones and leaves some out. Among approximately 300,000 clones listed, approximately 80% were seen once. Sequenced material: PBMCs. Source of these receptors: a girl aged 2-10 years in good health and CMV-seronegative.

V usage is TRBV5-6 and J usage is TRBJ2-1; no reliable D call. The CDR3 runs to 11 residues. Between the trimmed V and J ends, which lost 4 bases and 6 bases, there was a span of 5 bases. Germline V gives CDR1 SGHDT, CDR2 YYEEEE. CDR3 bases: TGTGCCAGCAGCGCGATCAATGAGCAGTTCTTC. Its translation: CASSAINEQFF.

This clone appeared a few times. The chain combines TRBV20-1 with TRBJ1-1, with TRBD1 matching over 7 bases. Per germline, CDR1 DFQATT and CDR2 SNEGSKA (reference sequence). This CDR3 comprises 11 residues. The ends lost 3 bases at V and 9 bases at J; junction bases unmatched: 4. The CDR3: CSARETGKAFF. Here the CDR3 DNA reads TGCAGTGCTAGGGAGACAGGGAAAGCTTTCTTT.

The chain couples TRBV6-1 to TRBJ2-7, with 7 nucleotides matching TRBD1. Trimming cost V 4 bases and J 1 base; bases outside gene matches: 7. CDR3 size: 15 residues. CDR1 and CDR2 from the germline V gene are MNHNS and SASEGT. The CDR3 loop reads CASSVGTAASYEQYF. CDR3 nucleotide sequence: TGTGCCAGCAGTGTTGGGACAGCGGCTTCCTACGAGCAGTACTTC.

The chain combines TRBV2 with TRBJ2-6, with 8 positions matching TRBD1. The V gene end was trimmed by 6 bases and the J gene end by 2 bases; junction bases not matched to a gene: 3. From germline, CDR1 is SNHLY and CDR2 FYNNEI. The CDR3 spans 15 residues. In nucleotides, the CDR3 is TGTGCCAGCAGAGAGACAGGGGCTGGGGCCAACGTCCTGACTTTC. Amino acids: CASRETGAGANVLTF.

The gene calls are TRBV10-1 and TRBJ1-1; 9 bases are a match to TRBD1. This CDR3 is built from 15 residues. The V gene's germline CDR1 is WNHNN and CDR2 SYGVQD (reference sequence). V was pared by 4 bases and J by 4 bases, with 7 bases of the junction left unmatched. Here the CDR3 DNA reads TGCGCCAGCAGTGTGGGGGGACAGGGAGGCACTGAAGCTTTCTTT. Its protein is CASSVGGQGGTEAFF.

The V and J genes are TRBV4-1 and TRBJ2-4; TRBD2 aligns across 9 bases. Trimming took 4 bases from V and 0 from J; bases not matched to a gene: 10. This CDR3 has 18 residues. The germline CDR1 and CDR2 sequences are MGHRA and YSYEKL. Written as DNA, the CDR3 is TGCGCCAGCAGCCGAAACCGACTAGCGGAGATAGCCAAAAACATTCAGTACTTC. Residues: CASSRNRLAEIAKNIQYF.

The chain recombines TRBV27 with TRBJ1-2, with 7 bases that match TRBD1. With 6 bases clipped from V and 7 bases from J, the junction kept 5 bases outside the gene matches. Per the germline V gene, CDR1 is MNHEY and CDR2 is SMNVEV (reference sequence). The CDR3 is made up of 12 amino acids. The CDR3 DNA is TGTGCCAGCAGCCCAAGGGGGCTTGGCTACACCTTC. Amino acid sequence: CASSPRGLGYTF.

This sequence joins TRBV7-6 and TRBJ2-5, with no clear D. Germline CDR1 is SGHVS and CDR2 is FNYEAQ. This CDR3 comprises 15 residues. V gave up 1 base and J gave up 5 bases, with 14 bases separating them. DNA of the CDR3: TGTGCCAGCAGCTTAGGAGGCTTTCGCGCGGAGACCCAGTACTTC. It specifies CASSLGGFRAETQYF.

The chain combines TRBV9 with TRBJ1-2, with TRBD1 matching 12 bases. Germline V lookup: CDR1 SGDLS, CDR2 YYNGEE. Germline trimming cut 0 bases from V and 4 bases from J; bases unmatched to any gene: 7. CDR3 length: 17 amino acids. CDR3 nucleotides: TGTGCCAGCAGCGTAGAAATAGGGACAGGGGGCATCTATGGCTACACCTTC. It specifies CASSVEIGTGGIYGYTF.

This clone was recorded a few times. The V gene is TRBV7-9, the J gene TRBJ1-4, with 8 bases that match TRBD1. Germline lookup yields CDR1 SEHNR and CDR2 FQNEAQ (reference sequence). The CDR3 is 12 residues long. With 5 bases clipped from V and 12 bases from J, the junction kept 5 bases outside the gene matches. The CDR3 loop is CASSPDRAQLFF. In DNA, the CDR3 is TGTGCCAGCAGCCCGGACAGGGCTCAACTGTTTTTT.

The chain joins TRBV15 to TRBJ2-1; 7 bases are a match to TRBD2. Per germline, CDR1 LNHNV and CDR2 YYDKDF (reference sequence). CDR3 size: 16 residues. V dropped 0 bases and J dropped 4; count of bases not matched to a gene: 6. The CDR3 region is CATSRESGAGYNEQFF. The CDR3 DNA reads as TGTGCCACCAGCAGAGAAAGCGGGGCGGGATACAATGAGCAGTTCTTC.

Notes on this clone: Other DNA sequences in this sample translate to the same CDR3. This rearrangement joins TRBV7-3 to TRBJ2-7, with 10 bases aligning to TRBD1. Germline assignment: CDR1 SGHTA and CDR2 FQGTGA. The V gene end was trimmed by 4 bases and the J gene end by 3 bases; junction bases not matched to a gene: 0. The CDR3 contains 13 residues. CDR3 nucleotides: TGTGCCAGCAGCTGGACAGGGGGCTACGAGCAGTACTTC. The encoded protein is CASSWTGGYEQYF.

This rearrangement joins TRBV19 to TRBJ2-3; 9 bases agree with TRBD2. The V gene's germline CDR1 is LNHDA and CDR2 SQIVND (reference sequence). The CDR3 totals 15 residues. V shed 4 bases and J 4 bases; nucleotides not matched to a gene: 6. The CDR3 coding sequence is TGTGCCAGTAGTACCGGGACTAGCCTAGCAGATACGCAGTATTTT. Protein: CASSTGTSLADTQYF.

V gene TRBV7-9 combines with J gene TRBJ1-2; D gene uncertain. The CDR3 sequence is 15 residues long. Germline CDR1 is SEHNR and CDR2 is FQNEAQ (reference sequence). Between the trimmed V and J ends, which lost 0 bases and 4 bases, there was a span of 12 bases. CDR3 sequence: CASSLAESASYGYTF. In DNA form, the CDR3 reads TGTGCCAGCAGCTTAGCGGAGTCGGCATCCTATGGCTACACCTTC. Based on the CDR3 plus reference TRBV7-9 and TRBJ1-2, the full variable domain is DTGVSQNPRHKITKRGQNVTFRCDPISEHNRLYWYRQTLGQGPEFLTYFQNEAQLEKSRLLSDRFSAERPKGSFSTLEIQRTEQGDSAMYLCASSLAESASYGYTFGSGTRLTVV.

This clone was detected only a few times. The J gene is TRBJ1-3, the V gene TRBV30; no definite D call. The V gene's germline CDR1 is GTSNPN and CDR2 SVGIG (reference sequence). V was shortened by 0 bases and J by 3 bases, with 9 bases between the two germline ends. This CDR3 contains 14 residues. The chain's CDR3 is CAWSVSGFGNTIYF. The CDR3 nucleotides are TGTGCCTGGAGTGTTTCGGGGTTTGGAAACACCATATATTTT.

The chain links TRBV6-1 to TRBJ1-6; D gene uncertain. Germline V gene sequence: CDR1 MNHNS, CDR2 SASEGT. V lost 8 bases and J lost 10, with 21 bases in between. The CDR3 runs to 15 residues. The CDR3 sequence is CASLLGWLEGSPLHF. The DNA for the CDR3 is TGTGCCAGCCTGTTGGGATGGCTGGAGGGATCACCCCTCCACTTT.